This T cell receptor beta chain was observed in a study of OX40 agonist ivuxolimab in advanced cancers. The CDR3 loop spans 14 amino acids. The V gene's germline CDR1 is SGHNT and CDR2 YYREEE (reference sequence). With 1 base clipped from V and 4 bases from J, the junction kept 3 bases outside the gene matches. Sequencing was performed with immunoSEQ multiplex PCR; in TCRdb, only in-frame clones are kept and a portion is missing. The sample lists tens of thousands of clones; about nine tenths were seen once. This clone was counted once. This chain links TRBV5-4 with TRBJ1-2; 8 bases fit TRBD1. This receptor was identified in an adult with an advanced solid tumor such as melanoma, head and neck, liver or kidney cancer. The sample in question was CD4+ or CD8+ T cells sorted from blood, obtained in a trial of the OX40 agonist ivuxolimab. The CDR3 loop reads CASSLTGGTYGYTF. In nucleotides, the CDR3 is TGTGCCAGCAGCTTGACAGGGGGGACCTATGGCTACACCTTC.